One sample yielded the 13 T cell receptor beta chains listed below, sequenced in a study of cytomegalovirus exposure and HLA in healthy donors. The PCR contained 60 Vbeta and 13 Jbeta primers. Repertoires were generated with immunoSEQ multiplex PCR, while TCRdb's copy carries only in-frame clones and drops some. The table records 150,000 or so clones, 80% of them present only once. Material for sequencing was PBMCs. The receptors here all came from a woman aged 40 to 50 in good health and CMV-seropositive.

The chain recombines TRBV5-1 with TRBJ1-3; TRBD1 agrees at 9 bases. The CDR3 is 15 amino acids. V shed 8 bases, J shed 1 base, and the junction held 7 bases outside the gene matches. Germline V gene lookup returns CDR1 SGHRS and CDR2 YFSETQ. In DNA form, the CDR3 reads TGCGCCAGTCAACAGGGGGCTACGTCTGGAAACACCATATATTTT. This codes for CASQQGATSGNTIYF.

A single count supports this clone. This chain joins TRBV18 and TRBJ1-1; D unclear. The CDR3 covers 14 residues. Trimming took off 3 bases at V and 5 bases at J, with 13 bases between the two ends. Germline assignment: CDR1 KGHSH and CDR2 LQKENI. This CDR3 reads CASSPLRGITEAFF. In DNA, the CDR3 is TGTGCCAGCTCACCCTTACGCGGCATTACTGAAGCTTTCTTT.

The V call is TRBV10-3, the J call TRBJ2-7, with 10 bases aligning to TRBD2. Per the germline V gene, CDR1 is ENHRY and CDR2 is SYGVKD. The junction had 7 bases not matched to a gene; V was cut back by 3 bases and J by 2 bases. This CDR3 spans 16 amino acids. The CDR3 is CAISEGAGGPTYEQYF. CDR3 DNA: TGTGCCATCAGTGAAGGAGCGGGAGGGCCAACCTACGAGCAGTACTTC.

This clone was observed a handful of times. V gene TRBV11-2 combines with J gene TRBJ2-3; the match to TRBD2 covers 10 bases. Unmatched junction bases numbered 8, after V lost 3 bases and J lost 5 bases. Germline V gene lookup returns CDR1 SGHAT and CDR2 FQNNGV. There are 16 residues in the CDR3. The CDR3 coding sequence is TGTGCCAGCAGCTTGGTACTAGCGGGACTAGTAGATACGCAGTATTTT. Translating gives CASSLVLAGLVDTQYF.

This clone occurred a few times. This rearrangement joins TRBV5-6 to TRBJ1-4, with 8 bases fitting TRBD1. The V and J ends lost 4 bases and 7 bases, in that order; junction bases with no gene match: 9. This CDR3 comprises 15 residues. Germline CDR1 reads SGHDT; CDR2 reads YYEEEE. The CDR3 nucleotides read TGTGCCAGCAGCCTAGGACAGGGACCAAGTGAAAAACTGTTTTTT. It specifies CASSLGQGPSEKLFF.

This clone was seen a single time. The rearrangement links TRBV5-1 to TRBJ2-1; D remains ambiguous. Trimming removed 5 bases at V and 0 bases at J, with 12 bases between. This CDR3 comprises 15 residues. Looked up from germline, CDR1 is SGHRS and CDR2 is YFSETQ. CDR3 region: CASRSNGYSYNEQFF. Here the CDR3 DNA reads TGCGCCAGCAGGTCAAACGGTTACTCCTACAATGAGCAGTTCTTC.

V and J are TRBV27 and TRBJ1-1; D gene ambiguous. This CDR3 region has 14 residues. Per the germline V gene, CDR1 is MNHEY and CDR2 is SMNVEV (reference sequence). Deletions cut 0 bases from V and 5 bases from J, with 10 bases between. The CDR3 here is CASSLSPDSTEAFF. CDR3 in DNA: TGTGCCAGCAGTTTATCCCCTGACTCAACTGAAGCTTTCTTT.

This clone was observed once. V is TRBV7-8 and J is TRBJ1-5, with 8 nucleotides matching TRBD1. V shed 1 base and J 6 bases; nucleotides not matched to a gene: 5. The CDR3 has 15 amino acids. Germline loops: CDR1 SGHVS, CDR2 FQNEAQ. CDR3 amino acids: CASSLEDRDGQPQHF. In DNA, the CDR3 is TGTGCCAGCAGCTTAGAGGACAGGGACGGTCAGCCCCAGCATTTT.

The rearrangement uses TRBV27 and TRBJ2-7; D is undetermined. This CDR3 contains 13 residues. Between the trimmed V and J ends, which lost 2 bases and 6 bases, there was a span of 11 bases. The germline V gene has CDR1 MNHEY and CDR2 SMNVEV (reference sequence). CDR3 DNA sequence: TGTGCCAGCAGTTTAGTGTCGTCAGGCGAGCAGTACTTC. It translates to CASSLVSSGEQYF.

The chain uses TRBV19 and TRBJ1-1, with TRBD1 matching over 7 bases. The J segment lost 4 bases and the V segment lost 3 bases, leaving 5 bases of the junction unmatched. CDR3 size: 14 residues. The germline gives CDR1 LNHDA, CDR2 SQIVND (reference sequence). CDR3 DNA: TGTGCCAGTAGTATCCTCCCAGGGGGCACTGAAGCTTTCTTT. Translation: CASSILPGGTEAFF.

The chain has TRBV7-8 and TRBJ2-7, with 12 bases identical to TRBD2. In germline, CDR1 is SGHVS, CDR2 FQNEAQ. The CDR3 loop spans 16 amino acids. The trim removed 2 bases at V and 7 bases at J, leaving 9 bases unmatched. The CDR3 loop reads CASSLRATSGSREQYF. CDR3 coding DNA: TGTGCCAGCAGCTTAAGGGCGACTAGCGGGAGTAGGGAGCAGTACTTC.

This chain's CDR3 is CASGWTTGTGGADYGYTF. DNA for the CDR3: TGTGCTAGTGGTTGGACTACCGGGACAGGGGGCGCGGACTATGGCTACACCTTC. This rearrangement joins TRBV12-5 to TRBJ1-2, with TRBD1 matching over 12 bases. J was trimmed by 3 bases and V by 4 bases; bases with no gene match: 12. CDR1 LGHNT and CDR2 FRNRAP come from the germline V gene. This CDR3 contains 18 residues.

The V and J genes are TRBV19 and TRBJ1-2; 12 bases are a match to TRBD1. The CDR3 extends over 16 amino acids. Germline CDR1 reads LNHDA; CDR2 reads SQIVND (reference sequence). Losses at the gene ends were 6 bases for V and 6 bases for J; bases not matched to a gene: 11. DNA for the CDR3: TGTGCCAGTAGGACGTCTGGGACAGGGGGCGCGGATGGCTACACCTTC. The encoded protein is CASRTSGTGGADGYTF.